Listed here are 27 T cell receptor beta chains from one sample, sequenced in a study of shared clonotypes between healthy human individuals. Here immunoSEQ multiplex PCR was the method, and the copy in TCRdb shows in-frame clones only, minus some. In the table there are millions of clones, 90% to 95% of which are singletons. Source material: naive CD4+ T cells sorted from blood. Specified subset: CD45RA+ positively selected. Receptors originate from a man younger than 35 in good health.

This chain links TRBV11-2 with TRBJ2-5, with TRBD2 matching 9 bases. The CDR3 length is 16 residues. Germline values: CDR1 SGHAT, CDR2 FQNNGV. Unmatched junction bases numbered 13, after V lost 4 bases and J lost 7 bases. This chain's CDR3 is CASSSVRSGGQGTQYF. CDR3 bases: TGTGCCAGCAGCTCCGTGAGGAGCGGGGGGCAGGGGACCCAGTACTTC.

The chain joins TRBV10-3 to TRBJ2-7; a weak D match, TRBD1 (7 bases). The germline gives CDR1 ENHRY, CDR2 SYGVKD. The CDR3 runs to 15 residues. V lost 0 bases, J lost 3 bases, and 12 bases lay in between. In DNA form, the CDR3 reads TGTGCCATCAGTGAGTCGAGCAGGGGGGACTACGAGCAGTACTTC. Amino acids: CAISESSRGDYEQYF.

The DNA of the CDR3 is TGTGCCTGGTTCAATCGGGGTACGCAGTATTTT. Protein sequence: CAWFNRGTQYF. V and J are TRBV30 and TRBJ2-3, with D possibly TRBD2 on 5 matching bases. V lost 5 bases, J lost 8 bases, and 11 bases lay in between. Per the germline V gene, CDR1 is GTSNPN and CDR2 is SVGIG (reference sequence). The CDR3 loop spans 11 amino acids.

This clone showed up many times. At the DNA level, this CDR3 is encoded by other sequences in the same sample as well. The chain combines TRBV5-4 with TRBJ2-2; maybe TRBD1 (6 bases). Per germline, CDR1 SGHNT and CDR2 YYREEE (reference sequence). V lost 4 bases and J 1 base, leaving 8 bases between the germline ends. The CDR3 is 14 amino acids. The DNA of the CDR3 is TGTGCCAGCAGCCCGACAGGGAACACCGGGGAGCTGTTTTTT. This codes for CASSPTGNTGELFF.

The rearrangement joins TRBV7-9 to TRBJ1-2; D gene uncertain. V gave up 5 bases and J gave up 7 bases, with 11 bases separating them. The CDR3 consists of 12 residues. CDR1 is SEHNR, CDR2 FQNEAQ, per germline (reference sequence). The CDR3 is CASSQEGGGYTF. The DNA for the CDR3 is TGTGCCAGCAGCCAAGAGGGTGGTGGCTACACCTTC.

This clone was picked up one time. The genes are TRBV11-2 and TRBJ1-6, with D perhaps TRBD1 (6 bases). The CDR3 runs 15 residues. Germline CDR1 and CDR2: SGHAT and FQNNGV. V gave up 3 bases and J gave up 9 bases, with 15 bases separating them. This CDR3 is CASSLEQGHGSPLHF. CDR3 DNA: TGTGCCAGCAGCTTGGAACAGGGTCACGGTTCACCCCTCCACTTT.

About this clone: Other DNA sequences within the sample encode an identical CDR3. The V and J genes are TRBV7-9 and TRBJ1-3; the D is unclear. The V gene lost 1 base and the J gene lost 4 bases, with 11 bases spanning the gap. This CDR3 region has 15 residues. The germline gives CDR1 SEHNR, CDR2 FQNEAQ (reference sequence). CDR3 in DNA: TGTGCCAGCAGCTTAGATCGGGTTTCAGGAAACACCATATATTTT. This encodes CASSLDRVSGNTIYF.

Remarks on this clone: Other DNA sequences within the sample encode an identical CDR3. V usage is TRBV30 and J usage is TRBJ2-7; 7 nucleotides match TRBD2. This CDR3 spans 13 amino acids. CDR1 and CDR2 from the germline V gene are GTSNPN and SVGIG (reference sequence). Losses at the gene ends were 1 base for V and 2 bases for J; bases not matched to a gene: 2. The CDR3 spells CAWSGRGAYEQYF. As DNA, the CDR3 is TGTGCCTGGAGTGGTCGGGGGGCCTACGAGCAGTACTTC.

The rearrangement joins TRBV5-1 to TRBJ2-5; D tentatively reads TRBD1 or TRBD2 (6 bases each). The CDR3 totals 15 residues. Germline V CDR1 and CDR2: SGHRS, YFSETQ. The V end was cut by 5 bases, the J end by 3 bases, with 17 bases between. CDR3 amino acids: CASRATGAREETQYF. The CDR3 coding sequence is TGCGCCAGCAGGGCTACGGGGGCCCGAGAAGAGACCCAGTACTTC.

The genes are TRBV10-1 and TRBJ1-2, with a tentative D call TRBD1 (6 bases). V shed 3 bases and J shed 4 bases, with 9 bases lying between them. Germline CDR1 WNHNN, CDR2 SYGVQD (reference sequence). CDR3 length equals 13 residues. The CDR3 nucleotides are TGCGCCAGCAGTGATGGGACATCCTATGGCTACACCTTC. This codes for CASSDGTSYGYTF.

This clone has a count of ten or more. V usage is TRBV18 and J usage is TRBJ2-7; a possible D gene is TRBD2 (5 bases). CDR3 length: 14 residues. Germline CDR1 KGHSH, CDR2 LQKENI. Trimming took off 0 bases at V and 3 bases at J, with 9 bases between the two ends. The chain's CDR3 is CASSPPLGLYEQYF. CDR3 DNA sequence: TGTGCCAGCTCACCACCGCTAGGACTCTACGAGCAGTACTTC.

The genes are TRBV28 and TRBJ1-6; TRBD1 aligns across 10 bases. This CDR3 comprises 14 residues. Germline V gene data show CDR1 as MDHEN and CDR2 as SYDVKM. The V gene end was trimmed by 7 bases and the J gene end by 10 bases; junction bases not matched to a gene: 7. The CDR3 reads CASIPGTGASPLHF. CDR3 DNA sequence: TGTGCCAGCATACCCGGGACAGGGGCCTCACCCCTCCACTTT.

The chain has TRBV19 and TRBJ1-2; 9 nucleotides match TRBD1. The CDR3 loop spans 15 amino acids. The trim removed 8 bases at V and 2 bases at J, leaving 9 bases unmatched. CDR1 LNHDA and CDR2 SQIVND come from the germline V gene (reference sequence). CDR3 DNA sequence: TGTGCCAGTGCCTCAGACAGGGGGTTCAACTATGGCTACACCTTC. Protein sequence: CASASDRGFNYGYTF.

The V call is TRBV5-4, the J call TRBJ1-6, with a possible D match to TRBD1 (6 bases). Between the trimmed V and J ends, which lost 4 bases and 5 bases, there was a span of 10 bases. CDR3 size: 14 residues. The germline V gene has CDR1 SGHNT and CDR2 YYREEE (reference sequence). CDR3 sequence: CASSVYRDNSPLHF. Here the CDR3 DNA reads TGTGCCAGCAGCGTCTACAGGGATAATTCACCCCTCCACTTT.

This clone came up once. The genes are TRBV28 and TRBJ2-1; D unresolved. In germline, CDR1 is MDHEN, CDR2 SYDVKM. The CDR3 spans 12 residues. V shed 3 bases and J shed 7 bases, with 7 bases lying between them. The CDR3 protein is CASSFLANEQFF. DNA of the CDR3: TGTGCCAGCAGTTTTCTGGCGAATGAGCAGTTCTTC. Full variable domain (outside the CDR3, taken from reference TRBV28 and TRBJ2-1): DVKVTQSSRYLVKRTGEKVFLECVQDMDHENMFWYRQDPGLGLRLIYFSYDVKMKEKGDIPEGYSVSREKKERFSLILESASTNQTSMYLCASSFLANEQFFGPGTRLTVL.

The chain carries TRBV7-6 and TRBJ2-7, with D tentatively TRBD2 (5 bases). The germline gives CDR1 SGHVS, CDR2 FNYEAQ. Between the trimmed V and J ends, which lost 5 bases and 2 bases, there was a span of 13 bases. This CDR3 comprises 14 residues. In DNA, the CDR3 is TGTGCCAGCAGCAAAGAAGAGGGTGCCTACGAGCAGTACTTC. It specifies CASSKEEGAYEQYF.

The chain uses TRBV30 and TRBJ2-7; TRBD2 agrees at 9 bases. The CDR3 covers 15 residues. The V gene end was trimmed by 3 bases and the J gene end by 4 bases; junction bases not matched to a gene: 10. Germline V gene lookup returns CDR1 GTSNPN and CDR2 SVGIG (reference sequence). The CDR3 sequence is CAWSQGLSGGYEQYF. DNA of the CDR3: TGTGCCTGGAGCCAGGGACTTAGCGGGGGTTACGAGCAGTACTTC.

The chain employs TRBV6-5 and TRBJ1-2; TRBD1 agrees at 7 bases. Germline V gives CDR1 MNHEY, CDR2 SVGAGI. The length of the CDR3 is 14 residues. The ends lost 2 bases at V and 6 bases at J; junction bases unmatched: 6. The CDR3 here is CASSYLQGRDGYTF. The CDR3 DNA sequence: TGTGCCAGCAGTTACCTACAGGGGAGGGATGGCTACACCTTC.

This chain uses TRBV27 with TRBJ1-2; D not resolved. Germline V gene lookup returns CDR1 MNHEY and CDR2 SMNVEV (reference sequence). CDR3 length: 10 residues. V was clipped by 5 bases and J by 8 bases, with 6 bases between them. The CDR3 DNA reads as TGTGCCAGCAGTCCCCTGGGCTACACCTTC. It encodes CASSPLGYTF.

The V and J genes are TRBV5-6 and TRBJ2-3; 8 nucleotides match TRBD2. V lost 1 base and J lost 2; bases outside the gene matches: 6. The CDR3 is made up of 16 amino acids. Looked up from germline, CDR1 is SGHDT and CDR2 is YYEEEE. The CDR3 reads CASSLRTGRDTDTQYF. CDR3 bases: TGTGCCAGCAGCTTGAGGACCGGGAGGGACACAGATACGCAGTATTTT.

CDR3 protein: CASSPLATGETQYF. CDR3 DNA: TGTGCCAGCTCACCACTAGCAACCGGGGAGACCCAGTACTTC. The V call is TRBV18, the J call TRBJ2-5; D unclear. With 1 base removed from V and 5 bases from J, the gap between germline ends came to 11 bases. CDR1 is KGHSH, CDR2 LQKENI, per germline. This CDR3 comprises 14 residues.

The chain combines TRBV11-2 with TRBJ1-4; D perhaps matches TRBD1 (5 bases). CDR3 length: 18 amino acids. V gave up 2 bases and J gave up 0 bases, with 16 bases separating them. Germline CDR1 reads SGHAT; CDR2 reads FQNNGV. As DNA, the CDR3 is TGTGCCAGCAGCTTATTAGGGACTTTAGCCGCAACTAATGAAAAACTGTTTTTT. Its translation is CASSLLGTLAATNEKLFF.

This clone was counted between two and nine times. The DNA for the CDR3 is TGTGCCAGCCAGGCGGGCTATAGCAATCAGCCCCAGCATTTT. As protein: CASQAGYSNQPQHF. The V and J genes are TRBV2 and TRBJ1-5; no definite D call. The CDR3 is 14 amino acids. With 8 bases removed from V and 0 bases from J, the gap between germline ends came to 11 bases. Per the germline V gene, CDR1 is SNHLY and CDR2 is FYNNEI.

As regards this clone: The junction shows a germline mismatch at one end, possibly a read error. This chain uses TRBV11-2 with TRBJ2-7; 12 bases map to TRBD2. CDR3 size: 17 residues. The V gene's germline CDR1 is SGHAT and CDR2 FQNNGV. CDR3 nucleotides: TGTGCCAGCAGCTTAGGAGCTAGCGGGAGGGCCTCCGACGAGCAGTACTTC. Translation gives CASSLGASGRASDEQYF.

Comment on this clone: This may come from a read error, since a much larger clone is one base off. The same CDR3 can be traced to other DNA sequences in this sample. This chain uses TRBV5-1 with TRBJ2-5, with D possibly matching TRBD1 (5 bases). Germline CDR1 and CDR2: SGHRS and YFSETQ. The CDR3 runs to 11 residues. Trimming took 5 bases from V and 5 from J, leaving 7 bases between them. CDR3 coding DNA: TGCGCCAGCAGTAAGGGGGAGACCCAGTACTTC. It specifies CASSKGETQYF.

The V gene is TRBV5-1, the J gene TRBJ1-1; 10 nucleotides align to TRBD1. Germline V gene data show CDR1 as SGHRS and CDR2 as YFSETQ. The CDR3 has 15 residues. V was pared by 3 bases and J by 6 bases, with 8 bases of the junction left unmatched. The CDR3 DNA follows: TGCGCCAGCAGCTCCGGGACAGGGGTAAGCCCTGAAGCTTTCTTT. Translated: CASSSGTGVSPEAFF.

A single count supports this clone. The chain recombines TRBV7-8 with TRBJ2-7, with 10 bases that match TRBD2. There are 17 residues in the CDR3. V shed 2 bases, J shed 6 bases, and the junction held 13 bases outside the gene matches. Germline-derived CDR1 and CDR2 are SGHVS and FQNEAQ. CDR3 in DNA: TGTGCCAGCAGCTTAACCCCGGGACTAGCGAACCCTAGCGAGCAGTACTTC. This sequence encodes CASSLTPGLANPSEQYF.